This passage covers 13 T cell receptor beta chains from one sample sequenced in a study of blood T cell repertoires in COVID-19. Measured with immunoSEQ multiplex PCR; TCRdb has only the in-frame clones, and not every one. This sample carries about 260,000 clones, about 82% of them seen once, and the ten largest clones take roughly 2%. What was sequenced was PBMCs or T cells enriched from blood (not recorded which). These receptor sequences come from a woman in her fifties or sixties who had recovered from COVID-19.

V is TRBV20-1 and J is TRBJ1-1; TRBD1 matches 7 bases. V dropped 3 bases and J dropped 4; count of bases not matched to a gene: 8. The CDR3 has 14 amino acids. Germline CDR1 DFQATT, CDR2 SNEGSKA (reference sequence). In DNA, the CDR3 is TGCAGTGCTAGTTCTGCAGGGGGAGGCACTGAAGCTTTCTTT. Its protein product is CSASSAGGGTEAFF.

Here the CDR3 DNA reads TGTGCCACCAGTGATTTGCGGGGGAATAGCAATCAGCCCCAGCATTTT. Amino acids: CATSDLRGNSNQPQHF. This chain uses TRBV24-1 with TRBJ1-5, with D possibly being TRBD1 (5 bases). CDR3 length: 16 residues. With 0 bases removed from V and 0 bases from J, the gap between germline ends came to 8 bases. The germline V gene encodes CDR1 KGHDR and CDR2 SFDVKD.

This clone was detected once. This chain connects TRBV28 to TRBJ2-7; unclear D gene. V was pared by 6 bases and J by 6 bases, with 9 bases between. Germline CDR1 and CDR2: MDHEN and SYDVKM. This CDR3 region has 11 residues. The CDR3: CASRHLAEQYF. DNA of the CDR3: TGTGCCAGCAGACATTTGGCCGAGCAGTACTTC. The variable domain in full, completed from reference TRBV28 and TRBJ2-7, reads DVKVTQSSRYLVKRTGEKVFLECVQDMDHENMFWYRQDPGLGLRLIYFSYDVKMKEKGDIPEGYSVSREKKERFSLILESASTNQTSMYLCASRHLAEQYFGPGTRLTVT.

In nucleotides, the CDR3 is TGTGCCTGCAATCGGGACATTAACGGCGAGCAGTACTTC. Its protein product is CACNRDINGEQYF. The chain links TRBV30 to TRBJ2-7; TRBD1 is a possible D gene (6 bases). V was trimmed by 6 bases and J by 6 bases, leaving 18 bases between them. The CDR3 sequence is 13 residues long. Germline V CDR1 and CDR2: GTSNPN, SVGIG (reference sequence). The complete variable domain, with remaining parts taken from reference TRBV30 and TRBJ2-7, reads SQTIHQWPATLVQPVGSPLSLECTVEGTSNPNLYWYRQAAGRGLQLLFYSVGIGQISSEVPQNLSASRPQDRQFILSSKKLLLSDSGFYLCACNRDINGEQYFGPGTRLTVT.

The rearrangement joins TRBV6-5 to TRBJ1-1, with a tentative D call TRBD1 (5 bases). V lost 6 bases and J 3 bases, leaving 11 bases between the germline ends. The CDR3 contains 13 residues. Germline V lookup: CDR1 MNHEY, CDR2 SVGAGI. DNA for the CDR3: TGTGCCAGCAGCCTCGCAGGGTACACTGAAGCTTTCTTT. It yields the protein CASSLAGYTEAFF.

This clone was seen only once. The V gene is TRBV28, the J gene TRBJ2-5; no reliable D call. V dropped 3 bases and J dropped 9 bases, with 8 bases sitting between them. This CDR3 contains 11 residues. The germline gives CDR1 MDHEN, CDR2 SYDVKM. CDR3 coding DNA: TGTGCCAGCAGTTTTGGTAGTTCCCAGTACTTC. Amino acid sequence: CASSFGSSQYF.

The chain couples TRBV30 to TRBJ1-2; D is ambiguous. The germline V and J ends were trimmed by 8 bases and 7 bases, with 20 bases remaining between them. The CDR3 contains 13 residues. CDR1 is GTSNPN and CDR2 is SVGIG in the germline V gene (reference sequence). CDR3 sequence: CAQTAGSQSGYTF. CDR3 DNA: TGTGCCCAAACGGCGGGATCTCAGAGTGGCTACACCTTC. Using reference TRBV30 and TRBJ1-2 for the parts outside the CDR3, the full variable domain is SQTIHQWPATLVQPVGSPLSLECTVEGTSNPNLYWYRQAAGRGLQLLFYSVGIGQISSEVPQNLSASRPQDRQFILSSKKLLLSDSGFYLCAQTAGSQSGYTFGSGTRLTVV.

The V and J genes are TRBV7-3 and TRBJ2-7, with 7 bases aligning to TRBD1. The germline CDR1 and CDR2 sequences are SGHTA and FQGTGA. CDR3 size: 16 residues. Trimming cost V 5 bases and J 1 base; bases outside gene matches: 11. The CDR3 DNA is TGTGCCAGCAGCCACTACGGACAGGCCCGATCCTACGAGCAGTACTTC. As protein: CASSHYGQARSYEQYF.

The genes are TRBV4-3 and TRBJ2-1, with 11 bases fitting TRBD2. Trimming took 2 bases from V and 10 from J; bases not matched to a gene: 1. CDR1 LGHNA and CDR2 YSLEER come from the germline V gene. The CDR3 is 13 amino acids. DNA for the CDR3: TGCGCCAGCAGCCAAAGACTAGCGGGGGAGCAGTTCTTC. Encoded protein: CASSQRLAGEQFF.

The chain uses TRBV24-1 and TRBJ1-1; a weak D match, TRBD1 (6 bases). With 11 bases removed from V and 7 bases from J, the gap between germline ends came to 19 bases. In germline, CDR1 is KGHDR, CDR2 SFDVKD. The CDR3 is made up of 13 amino acids. CDR3 DNA: TGTGCCAGCCGGGGACAAGCGTGGAATGAAGCTTTCTTT. The encoded protein is CASRGQAWNEAFF.

This clone was observed once. The chain uses TRBV5-4 and TRBJ2-2, with 9 bases matching TRBD2. From germline, CDR1 is SGHNT and CDR2 YYREEE (reference sequence). The length of the CDR3 is 17 residues. Trimming cost V 0 bases and J 5 bases; bases outside gene matches: 8. The CDR3 protein is CASSLGGGTSFTGELFF. The CDR3 DNA follows: TGTGCCAGCAGCTTGGGCGGGGGGACTAGCTTTACCGGGGAGCTGTTTTTT.

The rearrangement uses TRBV28 and TRBJ1-2; D is perhaps TRBD1 (5 bases). This CDR3 spans 14 amino acids. V was clipped by 7 bases and J by 4 bases, with 16 bases between them. CDR1 and CDR2 (germline): MDHEN, SYDVKM. CDR3 nucleotides: TGTGCCAGCATTTCCTTTGACAGTGGCTATGGCTACACCTTC. This translates into CASISFDSGYGYTF.

The CDR3 DNA follows: TGTGCCAGCAGGGAGACAGGGGCCTACGAGCAGTACTTC. Residues: CASRETGAYEQYF. The chain is built from TRBV6-5 and TRBJ2-7, with TRBD1 matching over 8 bases. J was trimmed by 2 bases and V by 6 bases; bases with no gene match: 3. The germline V gene has CDR1 MNHEY and CDR2 SVGAGI. This CDR3 spans 13 amino acids.